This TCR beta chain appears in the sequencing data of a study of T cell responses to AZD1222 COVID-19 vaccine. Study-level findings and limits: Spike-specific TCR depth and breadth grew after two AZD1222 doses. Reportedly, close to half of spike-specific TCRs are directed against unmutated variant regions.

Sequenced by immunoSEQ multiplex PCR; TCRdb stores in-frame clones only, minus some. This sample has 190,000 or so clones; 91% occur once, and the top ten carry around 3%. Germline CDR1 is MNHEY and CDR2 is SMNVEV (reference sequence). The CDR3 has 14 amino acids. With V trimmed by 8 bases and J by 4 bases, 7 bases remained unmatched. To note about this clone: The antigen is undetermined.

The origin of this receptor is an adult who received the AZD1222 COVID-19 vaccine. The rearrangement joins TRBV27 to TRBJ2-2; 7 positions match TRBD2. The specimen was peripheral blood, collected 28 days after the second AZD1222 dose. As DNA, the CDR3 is TGTGCCAGCCAGACACCGGGGGGCACCGGGGAGCTGTTTTTT. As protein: CASQTPGGTGELFF.